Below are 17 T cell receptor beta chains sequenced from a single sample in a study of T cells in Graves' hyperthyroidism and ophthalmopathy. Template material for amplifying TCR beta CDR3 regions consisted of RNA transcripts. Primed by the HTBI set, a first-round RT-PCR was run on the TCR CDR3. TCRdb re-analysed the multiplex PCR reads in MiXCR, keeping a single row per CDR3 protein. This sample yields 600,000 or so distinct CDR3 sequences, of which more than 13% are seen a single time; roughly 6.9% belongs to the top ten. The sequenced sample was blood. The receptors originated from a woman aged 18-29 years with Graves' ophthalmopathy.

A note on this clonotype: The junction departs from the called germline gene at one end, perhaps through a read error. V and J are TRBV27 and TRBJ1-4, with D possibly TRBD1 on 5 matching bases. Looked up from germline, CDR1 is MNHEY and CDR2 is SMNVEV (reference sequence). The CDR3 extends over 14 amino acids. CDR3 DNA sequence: TGCGCCAGCAACCGGGGCAGGGAGAATGAAAAACTGTTTTTT. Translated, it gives CASNRGRENEKLFF. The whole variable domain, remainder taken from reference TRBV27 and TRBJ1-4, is EAQVTQNPRYLITVTGKKLTVTCSQNMNHEYMSWYRQDPGLGLRQIYYSMNVEVTDKGDVPEGYKVSRKEKRNFPLILESPSPNQTSLYFCASNRGRENEKLFFGSGTQLSVL.

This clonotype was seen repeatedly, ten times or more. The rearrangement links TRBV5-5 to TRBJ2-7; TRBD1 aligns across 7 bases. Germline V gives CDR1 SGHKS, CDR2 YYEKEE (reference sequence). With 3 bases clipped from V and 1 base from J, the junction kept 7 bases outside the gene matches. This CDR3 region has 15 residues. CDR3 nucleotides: TGTGCCAGCAGCTCCCACCCGGGACAGTCCTACGAGCAGTACTTC. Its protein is CASSSHPGQSYEQYF.

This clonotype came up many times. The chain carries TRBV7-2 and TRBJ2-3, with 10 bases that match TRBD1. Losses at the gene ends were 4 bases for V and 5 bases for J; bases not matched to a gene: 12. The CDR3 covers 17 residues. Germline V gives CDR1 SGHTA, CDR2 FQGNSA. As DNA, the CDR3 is TGTGCCAGCAGCTCACAGCCGGGACAGGGGTTTGGAGATACGCAGTATTTT. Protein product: CASSSQPGQGFGDTQYF.

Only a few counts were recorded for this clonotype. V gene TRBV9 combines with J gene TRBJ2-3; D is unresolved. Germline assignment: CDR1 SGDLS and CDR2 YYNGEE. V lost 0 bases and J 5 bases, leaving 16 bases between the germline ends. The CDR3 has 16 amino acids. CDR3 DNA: TGTGCCAGCAGCGTAGGGCATCGTAGGGCCCGAGATACGCAGTATTTT. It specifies CASSVGHRRARDTQYF.

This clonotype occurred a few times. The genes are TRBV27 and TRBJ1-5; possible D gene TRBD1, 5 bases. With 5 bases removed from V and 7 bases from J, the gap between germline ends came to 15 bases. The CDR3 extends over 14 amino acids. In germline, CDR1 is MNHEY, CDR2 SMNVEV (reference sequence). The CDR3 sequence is CASSAVGAGQPQHF. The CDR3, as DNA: TGTGCCAGCAGTGCCGTCGGGGCCGGGCAGCCCCAGCATTTT.

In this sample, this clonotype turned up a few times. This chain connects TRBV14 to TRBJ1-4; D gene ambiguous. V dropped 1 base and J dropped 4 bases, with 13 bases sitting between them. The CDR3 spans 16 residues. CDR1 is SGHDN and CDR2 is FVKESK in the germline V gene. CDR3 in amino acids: CASSQVGPGLNEKLFF. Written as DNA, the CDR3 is TGTGCCAGCAGCCAAGTCGGACCGGGCCTTAATGAAAAACTGTTTTTT.

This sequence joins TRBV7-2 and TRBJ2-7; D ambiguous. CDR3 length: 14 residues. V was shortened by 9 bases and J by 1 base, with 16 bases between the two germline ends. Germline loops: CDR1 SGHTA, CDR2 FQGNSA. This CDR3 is CARPLGFPSYEQYF. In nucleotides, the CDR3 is TGTGCCAGGCCTTTGGGGTTCCCTTCCTACGAGCAGTACTTC.

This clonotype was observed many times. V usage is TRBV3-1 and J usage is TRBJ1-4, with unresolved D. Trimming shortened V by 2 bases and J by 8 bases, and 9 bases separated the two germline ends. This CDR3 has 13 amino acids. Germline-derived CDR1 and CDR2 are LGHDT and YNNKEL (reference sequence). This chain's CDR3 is CASSQLVSEKLFF. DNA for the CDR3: TGTGCCAGCAGCCAACTCGTCTCGGAAAAACTGTTTTTT.

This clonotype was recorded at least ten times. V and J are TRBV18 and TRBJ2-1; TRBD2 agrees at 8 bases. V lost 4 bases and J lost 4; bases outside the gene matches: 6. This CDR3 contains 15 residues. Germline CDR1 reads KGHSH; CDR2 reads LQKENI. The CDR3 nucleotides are TGTGCCAGCTCACTACTTAGCGGGGCTTACAATGAGCAGTTCTTC. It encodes CASSLLSGAYNEQFF.

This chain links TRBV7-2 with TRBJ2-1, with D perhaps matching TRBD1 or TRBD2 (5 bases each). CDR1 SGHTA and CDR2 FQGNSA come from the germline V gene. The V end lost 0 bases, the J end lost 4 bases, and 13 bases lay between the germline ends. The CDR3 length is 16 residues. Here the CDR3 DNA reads TGTGCCAGCAGCTTAGCGTGGGGGAGCCGATACAATGAGCAGTTCTTC. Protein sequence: CASSLAWGSRYNEQFF.

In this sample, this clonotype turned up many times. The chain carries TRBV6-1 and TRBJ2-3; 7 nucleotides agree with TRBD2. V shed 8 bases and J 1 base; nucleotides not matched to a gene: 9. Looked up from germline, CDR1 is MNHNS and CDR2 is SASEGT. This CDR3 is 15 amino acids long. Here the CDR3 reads CASGWSGARTDTQYF. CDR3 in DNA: TGTGCCAGCGGGTGGAGCGGGGCCCGCACAGATACGCAGTATTTT.

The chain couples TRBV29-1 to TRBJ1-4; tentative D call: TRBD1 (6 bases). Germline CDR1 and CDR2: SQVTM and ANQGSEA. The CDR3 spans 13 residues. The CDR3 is CSGGGKMGEKLFF. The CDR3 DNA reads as TGCAGTGGGGGGGGCAAGATGGGCGAAAAACTGTTTTTT.

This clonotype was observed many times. The DNA of the CDR3 is TGCAGCGTCGGTAAAACTTCCGGGTTGGAGACCCAGTACTTC. Its protein is CSVGKTSGLETQYF. This rearrangement joins TRBV29-1 to TRBJ2-5, with D uncertain. V was shortened by 6 bases and J by 5 bases, with 19 bases between the two germline ends. Germline V gene data show CDR1 as SQVTM and CDR2 as ANQGSEA. CDR3 size: 14 residues.

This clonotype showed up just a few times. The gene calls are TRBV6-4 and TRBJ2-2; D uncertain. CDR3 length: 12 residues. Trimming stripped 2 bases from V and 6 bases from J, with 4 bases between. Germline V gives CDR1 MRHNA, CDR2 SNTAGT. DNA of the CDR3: TGTGCCAGCAGTGACCCGCCCGGGGAGCTGTTTTTT. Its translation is CASSDPPGELFF.

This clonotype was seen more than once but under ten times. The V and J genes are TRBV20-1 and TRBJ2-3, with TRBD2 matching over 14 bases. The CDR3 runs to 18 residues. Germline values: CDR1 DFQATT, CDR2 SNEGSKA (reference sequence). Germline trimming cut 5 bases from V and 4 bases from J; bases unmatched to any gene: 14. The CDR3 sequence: CSALIDLGTSGRADTQYF. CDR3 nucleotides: TGCAGTGCTCTGATTGATCTTGGGACTAGCGGGAGAGCAGATACGCAGTATTTT.

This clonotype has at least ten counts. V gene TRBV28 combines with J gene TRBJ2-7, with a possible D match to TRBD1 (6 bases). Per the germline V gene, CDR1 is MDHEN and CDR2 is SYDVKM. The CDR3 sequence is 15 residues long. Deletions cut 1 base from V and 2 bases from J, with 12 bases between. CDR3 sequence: CASSLLGTPTYEQYF. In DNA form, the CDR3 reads TGTGCCAGCAGTTTATTAGGGACACCCACCTACGAGCAGTACTTC. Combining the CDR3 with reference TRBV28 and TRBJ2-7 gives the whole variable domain DVKVTQSSRYLVKRTGEKVFLECVQDMDHENMFWYRQDPGLGLRLIYFSYDVKMKEKGDIPEGYSVSREKKERFSLILESASTNQTSMYLCASSLLGTPTYEQYFGPGTRLTVT.

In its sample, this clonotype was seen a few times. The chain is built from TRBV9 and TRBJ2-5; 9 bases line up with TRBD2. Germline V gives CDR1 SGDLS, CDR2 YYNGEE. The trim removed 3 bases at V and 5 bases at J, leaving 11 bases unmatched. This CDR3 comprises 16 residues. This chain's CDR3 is CASSDTPVAGGETQYF. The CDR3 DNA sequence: TGTGCCAGCAGCGATACCCCAGTGGCGGGAGGGGAGACCCAGTACTTC.